This TCR beta chain was found in a study of blood T cell repertoires in COVID-19. Study information: Acute and convalescent COVID-19 specimens originated in the United States, Italy and Spain. From T cells, B-cell-depleted T cells, or PBMCs came the material, which was cDNA or gDNA.

The authors' processing: Using reference gene primer amplification, nucleated cell counts were estimated. Clones were read by immunoSEQ multiplex PCR, and TCRdb kept only the in-frame ones, dropping some. The D gene and trimming were derived from the DNA, and the V and J assignments and clone size from that table. The table lists around 99,000 clones, approximately 79% of them singletons, with less than 20% in the top ten. Germline CDR1 MNHEY, CDR2 SMNVEV (reference sequence). Trimming removed 5 bases from V and 4 bases from J, with 17 bases in between. The CDR3 totals 15 residues. The rearrangement joins TRBV27 to TRBJ1-2; maybe TRBD1 (6 bases). What was sequenced was peripheral blood. This TCR came from an elderly woman with active or convalescent COVID-19. The CDR3 region is CASSVRQAERYGYTF. CDR3 in DNA: TGTGCCAGCAGTGTTCGACAGGCCGAACGCTATGGCTACACCTTC.